This T cell receptor beta chain came from a study of Graves' ophthalmopathy and Graves' hyperthyroidism. Transcripts of RNA were the source for amplifying TCR beta CDR3 regions. The workflow started with a first-round RT-PCR run with HTBI primers and then moved on to a second-round multiplex PCR. TCRdb independently ran MiXCR on the multiplex PCR reads; one entry per CDR3 protein. The data show roughly 14,000 distinct CDR3 sequences, roughly 50% seen once. Germline CDR1 is MNHEY and CDR2 is SVGEGT. V shed 6 bases and J shed 0 bases, with 12 bases lying between them. The CDR3 has 14 residues. This clonotype was found once. Because it lacks the conserved phenylalanine or tryptophan at the end, this CDR3 is likely a read error.

Sequenced: peripheral blood. This chain links TRBV6-2 or TRBV6-3 with TRBJ2-7; possibly TRBD1 for D (6 bases). The receptor comes from a woman aged 25 to 39 with Graves' ophthalmopathy. This CDR3 reads CASSYRDLSYEQYL. The CDR3 DNA reads as TGTGCCAGCAGCTACAGGGATCTCTCCTACGAGCAGTACCTC.